This T cell receptor (beta chain) was sequenced for a study of shared clonotypes between healthy human individuals. Study summary: Contributing individuals were a couple of females and three males aged 18 to 49.

Every subset's genomic DNA went evenly onto several immunoSEQ plates. This table comes from immunoSEQ multiplex PCR, and its TCRdb copy is limited to in-frame clones, with some not included. Here the sample spans around 550,000 clones, 90% to 96% being singletons. CDR3 length: 14 residues. V was shortened by 10 bases and J by 6 bases, with 19 bases between the two germline ends. Germline CDR1 and CDR2: MNHEY and SVGAGI. Donation came from healthy HIV-negative adults that had no recent acute infections or vaccinations. Donors, without exception, were Caucasian adults residing in Nashville, Tennessee. This chain links TRBV6-5 with TRBJ2-1; TRBD2 is a possible D gene (5 bases). This receptor was obtained from a woman between 25 and 40 years old in good health. Sequencing was carried out using naive CD4+ T cells sorted from blood. The subset denotes: CD45RA+ positively selected. The CDR3 bases are TGTGCCACCAATCTGGACTCGGTTAGCAATGAGCAGTTCTTC. Residues: CATNLDSVSNEQFF.